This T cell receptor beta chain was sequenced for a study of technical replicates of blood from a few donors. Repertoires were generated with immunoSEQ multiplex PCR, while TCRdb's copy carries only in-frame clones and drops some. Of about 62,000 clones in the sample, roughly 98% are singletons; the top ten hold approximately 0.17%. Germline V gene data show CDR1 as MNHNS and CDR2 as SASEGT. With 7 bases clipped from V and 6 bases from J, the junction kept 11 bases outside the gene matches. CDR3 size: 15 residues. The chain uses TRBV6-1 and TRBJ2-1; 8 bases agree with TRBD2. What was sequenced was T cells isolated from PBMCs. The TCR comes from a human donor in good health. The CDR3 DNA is TGTGCCAGCACCATTAGCGGGGAGAGTCTCAATGAGCAGTTCTTC. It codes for CASTISGESLNEQFF.